This T cell receptor beta chain was sequenced in a study of OX40 agonist ivuxolimab in advanced cancers. This CDR3 is built from 13 residues. V lost 5 bases and J 4 bases, leaving 8 bases between the germline ends. The V gene's germline CDR1 is MNHEY and CDR2 SMNVEV (reference sequence). Profiled with immunoSEQ multiplex PCR; TCRdb holds only in-frame clones, not every one. The sample lists approximately 53,000 clones; 85% to 95% were seen once. The specimen was CD4+ or CD8+ T cells sorted from blood, collected in a trial of the OX40 agonist ivuxolimab. The V gene is TRBV27, the J gene TRBJ2-2; unclear D gene. The TCR comes from an adult with an advanced solid tumor such as melanoma, head and neck, liver or kidney cancer. CDR3 nucleotides: TGTGCCAGCAGTCCAATTGCCACCGGGGAGCTGTTTTTT. Amino acids: CASSPIATGELFF.